This TCR beta chain was recovered during a study of response to subunit inactivated influenza vaccine. Whole-study findings and limits: The authors offered the suggestion that each seasonal influenza vaccination recruits few new T cells.

From the RT-PCR reads, TCRdb called clonotypes with MiXCR, one entry per CDR3 protein. The repertoire holds hundreds of thousands of distinct CDR3 sequences, with approximately 14% as singletons. The sample holds a few counts of this clonotype. Antigen unknown. V dropped 1 base and J dropped 5 bases, with 14 bases sitting between them. This CDR3 region has 15 residues. Germline CDR1 and CDR2: LGHNA and YSLEER. The chain couples TRBV4-3 to TRBJ1-1, with D unresolved. The specimen was PBMCs from blood, collected around 15 days before vaccination. The receptor was derived from a man aged 45-65 years who received an inactivated influenza vaccine. The DNA of the CDR3 is TGCGCCAGCAGCCAAGGAAAGAAGGGTGATACTGAAGCTTTCTTT. Translation gives CASSQGKKGDTEAFF.